The subject of this entry is one T cell receptor beta chain. The data were obtained in a study of T cell changes during pregnancy in multiple sclerosis. Clones were sequenced by immunoSEQ multiplex PCR, and TCRdb holds only the in-frame ones, with some missing. The sample shows 40,000 to 60,000 clones, less than 95% of them seen only once. Source: CD8+ T cells from peripheral blood mononuclear cells, taken in the second trimester of pregnancy. The receptor was derived from a female donor with multiple sclerosis, enrolled in a pregnancy study.

The CDR3 here is CASSGEVSGGYGYTF. The CDR3 DNA is TGTGCCAGCAGCGGAGAGGTGTCAGGGGGCTATGGCTACACCTTC. This chain links TRBV9 with TRBJ1-2; 7 positions agree with TRBD1. This CDR3 spans 15 amino acids. Germline trimming cut 3 bases from V and 4 bases from J; bases unmatched to any gene: 9. CDR1 and CDR2 from the germline V gene are SGDLS and YYNGEE.